This passage covers 6 T cell receptor beta chains from one sample sequenced in a study of cytomegalovirus exposure and HLA in healthy donors (dated by TCRdb to between 2016 and 2019). The library was built by means of the immunoSEQ multiplex PCR assay. For the multiplex PCR, a mixture combining 60 forward primers for TCR Vbeta segments and 13 reverse primers for TCR Jbeta segments was used. Here the immuneACCESS table is served through TCRdb, limited to in-frame sequences with V and J called. Missing clones are a known gap in these copies; in checked studies unresolved V genes cover under half, and the rest lacks a known reason. This sample gives around 150,000 clones in total; approximately 83% of them show up just once. Together, the top ten hold around 2% of the sample. The specimen was PBMCs. Receptor source: a woman between 35 and 50 years old in good health and CMV-seronegative.

This clone was recorded a few times. The rearrangement links TRBV19 to TRBJ1-1; TRBD1 agrees at 10 bases. J was trimmed by 5 bases and V by 4 bases; bases with no gene match: 4. The CDR3 spans 14 residues. Looked up from germline, CDR1 is LNHDA and CDR2 is SQIVND (reference sequence). The CDR3 region is CASSTGQGRTEAFF. The CDR3 coding sequence is TGTGCCAGTAGTACGGGACAGGGGAGGACTGAAGCTTTCTTT.

The V call is TRBV5-1, the J call TRBJ1-2; D is undetermined. Trimming shortened V by 4 bases and J by 4 bases, and 14 bases separated the two germline ends. The germline V gene encodes CDR1 SGHRS and CDR2 YFSETQ. This CDR3 has 14 amino acids. The CDR3 reads CASSGDGGLYGYTF. In DNA, the CDR3 is TGCGCCAGCAGCGGCGACGGAGGACTCTATGGCTACACCTTC.

V and J are TRBV19 and TRBJ1-5; D possibly corresponds to TRBD1 (5 bases). Trimming pared 5 bases from V and 1 base from J, leaving 12 bases between. Germline V CDR1 and CDR2: LNHDA, SQIVND (reference sequence). CDR3 length equals 15 residues. The CDR3 loop is CASSPGGWSNQPQHF. DNA of the CDR3: TGTGCCAGTAGTCCCGGGGGGTGGAGCAATCAGCCCCAGCATTTT.

This clone was recorded a few times. V and J are TRBV29-1 and TRBJ1-1; D is perhaps TRBD1 (6 bases). This CDR3 is built from 11 residues. Germline-derived CDR1 and CDR2 are SQVTM and ANQGSEA. The ends were cut back, 5 bases at V and 4 bases at J, with 8 bases in the middle. Here the CDR3 reads CSVSRGTEAFF. The CDR3 bases are TGCAGCGTTTCCAGGGGCACTGAAGCTTTCTTT.

Points on this clone: The junction departs from the called germline gene at one end, perhaps through a read error. V gene TRBV10-2 combines with J gene TRBJ2-7; 8 bases are a match to TRBD2. The CDR3 is 14 amino acids. CDR1 is WSHSY, CDR2 SAAADI, per germline. CDR3 loop: CASNEREYTYEQYF. CDR3 coding DNA: TGCGCCAGCAATGAGCGGGAGTATACCTACGAGCAGTACTTC.

CDR3 region: CASSEFPGLAANEQFF. CDR3 nucleotides: TGCGCCAGCAGTGAGTTCCCGGGACTAGCTGCGAATGAGCAGTTCTTC. This chain connects TRBV10-2 to TRBJ2-1; TRBD2 matches at 9 bases. V shed 1 base, J shed 7 bases, and the junction held 8 bases outside the gene matches. The CDR3 totals 16 residues. Germline CDR1 reads WSHSY; CDR2 reads SAAADI.